This T cell receptor beta chain was observed in a study of blood T cell repertoires in COVID-19. As for the study in general: Samples came from the United States, Italy and Spain, spanning acute and convalescent COVID-19.

Clones were read by immunoSEQ multiplex PCR, and TCRdb kept only the in-frame ones, dropping some. The sample carries some 330,000 clones, 83% recorded once. The CDR3 runs 14 residues. With 4 bases clipped from V and 2 bases from J, the junction kept 4 bases outside the gene matches. Germline-derived CDR1 and CDR2 are SQVTM and ANQGSEA. Participants came from around 25 US areas, aged about 18 to 89 years. Sequenced input: PBMCs or T cells enriched from blood (not recorded which). This TCR came from a woman aged 45 to 65 who had recovered from COVID-19. The V call is TRBV29-1, the J call TRBJ1-2, with 10 bases aligning to TRBD1. In DNA, the CDR3 is TGCAGCGTTGGGGGACAGGGGTTGAACTATGGCTACACCTTC. It is translated as CSVGGQGLNYGYTF.